One sample yielded the 21 T cell receptor beta chains listed below, sequenced in a study of blood T cell repertoires in COVID-19. Sequencing used immunoSEQ multiplex PCR; TCRdb keeps in-frame clones, though not all of them. The sample shows approximately 140,000 clones, around 80% of them seen only once. The sample consisted of peripheral blood. Source of these receptors: a man in his fifties or sixties with active or convalescent COVID-19.

The chain couples TRBV6-2 or TRBV6-3 to TRBJ1-1; no definite D call. This CDR3 is 13 amino acids long. Trimming took 6 bases from V and 0 from J, leaving 8 bases between them. Germline V gives CDR1 MNHEY, CDR2 SVGEGT. CDR3 DNA sequence: TGTGCCAGCAGCCCACCAGTGAACACTGAAGCTTTCTTT. This encodes CASSPPVNTEAFF.

The V and J genes are TRBV2 and TRBJ1-1; perhaps TRBD1 as D (6 bases). This CDR3 spans 14 amino acids. Trimming removed 6 bases at V and 5 bases at J, with 16 bases between. Germline-derived CDR1 and CDR2 are SNHLY and FYNNEI. The CDR3 sequence is CASRGRGGTTEAFF. The DNA of the CDR3 is TGTGCCAGCAGGGGTCGGGGGGGCACGACTGAAGCTTTCTTT.

The V and J genes are TRBV28 and TRBJ1-2; 11 nucleotides agree with TRBD1. The germline V gene has CDR1 MDHEN and CDR2 SYDVKM. V shed 6 bases and J 5 bases; nucleotides not matched to a gene: 14. The CDR3 consists of 17 residues. The CDR3 is CASSPNPGTGGMYGYTF. The CDR3 DNA follows: TGTGCCAGCAGCCCCAACCCCGGGACAGGGGGAATGTATGGCTACACCTTC.

V usage is TRBV14 and J usage is TRBJ1-1; D perhaps matches TRBD1 (5 bases). Germline CDR1 reads SGHDN; CDR2 reads FVKESK. Trimming removed 1 base from V and 6 bases from J, with 12 bases in between. The CDR3 spans 14 residues. This CDR3 is CASSQVLGPAEAFF. CDR3 DNA sequence: TGTGCCAGCAGCCAAGTTTTGGGGCCTGCTGAAGCTTTCTTT. Filled out from reference TRBV14 and TRBJ1-1, the complete variable domain reads EAGVTQFPSHSVIEKGQTVTLRCDPISGHDNLYWYRRVMGKEIKFLLHFVKESKQDESGMPNNRFLAERTGGTYSTLKVQPAELEDSGVYFCASSQVLGPAEAFFGQGTRLTVV.

This clone has only a few counts. The rearrangement uses TRBV24-1 and TRBJ2-5; tentative D call: TRBD1 (6 bases). Germline V gene lookup returns CDR1 KGHDR and CDR2 SFDVKD. The V and J ends lost 4 bases and 4 bases respectively, with 12 bases between them. This CDR3 contains 14 residues. The CDR3: CATSEPQGRETQYF. The CDR3 coding sequence is TGTGCCACCAGTGAGCCACAGGGCCGAGAGACCCAGTACTTC.

V gene TRBV15 combines with J gene TRBJ2-2; D perhaps matches TRBD1 (6 bases). V lost 4 bases to trimming and J lost 7 bases, with 16 bases between them. CDR1 is LNHNV, CDR2 YYDKDF, per germline (reference sequence). CDR3 size: 15 residues. The CDR3: CATSKSRGSNGELFF. The CDR3 DNA reads TGTGCCACCAGCAAGAGCAGGGGAAGTAACGGGGAGCTGTTTTTT.

The rearrangement uses TRBV7-2 and TRBJ2-7; 12 bases map to TRBD2. Germline-derived CDR1 and CDR2 are SGHTA and FQGNSA. V lost 2 bases and J lost 4; bases outside the gene matches: 6. The CDR3 length is 16 residues. CDR3 residues: CASSLRWTSGVYEQYF. In DNA, the CDR3 is TGTGCCAGCAGCTTACGGTGGACTAGCGGGGTTTACGAGCAGTACTTC.

J is TRBJ2-7 and V is TRBV27, with 7 bases matching TRBD1. V shed 7 bases and J 4 bases; nucleotides not matched to a gene: 7. The CDR3 extends over 13 amino acids. Germline V lookup: CDR1 MNHEY, CDR2 SMNVEV (reference sequence). CDR3 in amino acids: CASNVAGGYEQYF. In DNA form, the CDR3 reads TGTGCCAGCAATGTCGCAGGGGGTTACGAGCAGTACTTC.

This chain uses TRBV28 with TRBJ1-2; 11 bases line up with TRBD1. CDR1 and CDR2 (germline): MDHEN, SYDVKM. The V segment lost 7 bases and the J segment 8 bases; nucleotides outside the gene matches: 6. This CDR3 is built from 13 residues. CDR3 loop: CASTGTGGGGYTF. Written as DNA, the CDR3 is TGTGCCAGCACCGGGACAGGGGGTGGCGGCTACACCTTC.

V gene TRBV19 combines with J gene TRBJ1-2; D remains ambiguous. The CDR3 contains 14 residues. The V gene lost 5 bases and the J gene lost 8 bases, with 18 bases spanning the gap. CDR1 LNHDA and CDR2 SQIVND come from the germline V gene (reference sequence). The CDR3 sequence is CASSVSVNWRGYTF. The CDR3 region has the DNA TGTGCCAGTAGTGTTTCCGTAAATTGGAGGGGCTACACCTTC. Together with reference TRBV19 and TRBJ1-2, the CDR3 gives the full variable domain: DGGITQSPKYLFRKEGQNVTLSCEQNLNHDAMYWYRQDPGQGLRLIYYSQIVNDFQKGDIAEGYSVSREKKESFPLTVTSAQKNPTAFYLCASSVSVNWRGYTFGSGTRLTVV.

The chain links TRBV14 to TRBJ2-7; D may be TRBD2 (6 bases). Germline loops: CDR1 SGHDN, CDR2 FVKESK. The CDR3 length is 19 residues. V was trimmed by 4 bases and J by 3 bases, leaving 28 bases between them. CDR3 in amino acids: CASSLSRLRRAWTFYEQYF. DNA for the CDR3: TGTGCCAGCAGCCTAAGCCGCCTGCGGAGGGCCTGGACTTTCTACGAGCAGTACTTC.

V gene TRBV28 combines with J gene TRBJ2-5, with 8 bases lining up with TRBD1. The CDR3 spans 15 residues. V dropped 6 bases and J dropped 4; count of bases not matched to a gene: 10. CDR1 and CDR2 from the germline V gene are MDHEN and SYDVKM. The CDR3: CASSSRTGKLETQYF. CDR3 nucleotide sequence: TGTGCCAGCAGCTCCAGGACAGGGAAATTAGAGACCCAGTACTTC.

There are a few counts of this clone. V is TRBV28 and J is TRBJ1-4, with D maybe TRBD1 (6 bases). V lost 4 bases and J 4 bases, leaving 13 bases between the germline ends. CDR3 length: 15 amino acids. Looked up from germline, CDR1 is MDHEN and CDR2 is SYDVKM. The CDR3 loop is CASSSTDSYNEKLFF. In nucleotides, the CDR3 is TGTGCCAGCAGTTCAACGGACAGTTATAATGAAAAACTGTTTTTT.

The chain combines TRBV10-3 with TRBJ2-5, with D perhaps matching TRBD2 (6 bases). This CDR3 spans 13 amino acids. The V end lost 4 bases, the J end lost 4 bases, and 10 bases lay between the germline ends. Germline V gives CDR1 ENHRY, CDR2 SYGVKD. The CDR3 reads CAISAEGVETQYF. As DNA, the CDR3 is TGTGCCATCAGTGCGGAGGGAGTAGAGACCCAGTACTTC.

V usage is TRBV12-3 or TRBV12-4 and J usage is TRBJ1-1, with D perhaps TRBD1 (5 bases). The CDR3 is 12 residues long. The ends were cut back, 1 base at V and 9 bases at J, with 9 bases in the middle. The CDR3 loop reads CASSLGNRKAFF. In DNA, the CDR3 is TGTGCCAGCAGTTTAGGGAACAGGAAAGCTTTCTTT.

The table lists this clone with a few counts. The chain is built from TRBV30 and TRBJ1-5; 9 nucleotides align to TRBD1. CDR3 length: 14 amino acids. Germline V CDR1 and CDR2: GTSNPN, SVGIG (reference sequence). The junction had 6 bases not matched to a gene; V was cut back by 5 bases and J by 4 bases. Here the CDR3 reads CAWAPTGGNQPQHF. The DNA for the CDR3 is TGTGCCTGGGCCCCGACAGGGGGAAATCAGCCCCAGCATTTT.

The rearrangement links TRBV7-3 to TRBJ2-5, with 7 bases lining up with TRBD2. Germline V lookup: CDR1 SGHTA, CDR2 FQGTGA. With V trimmed by 2 bases and J by 4 bases, 4 bases remained unmatched. This CDR3 has 14 residues. The CDR3, as DNA: TGTGCCAGCAGCTTAGGCGGGGGTTTAGAGACCCAGTACTTC. Its translation: CASSLGGGLETQYF.

The rearrangement links TRBV4-3 to TRBJ1-1; D is uncertain. This CDR3 is built from 13 residues. In germline, CDR1 is LGHNA, CDR2 YSLEER. Trimming took off 1 base at V and 4 bases at J, with 7 bases between the two ends. The CDR3 DNA reads as TGCGCCAGCAGCCAAGTTTCGCGCACTGAAGCTTTCTTT. It translates to CASSQVSRTEAFF.

The chain employs TRBV18 and TRBJ1-2; a weak D match, TRBD1 (5 bases). Germline V gives CDR1 KGHSH, CDR2 LQKENI. The CDR3 consists of 14 residues. V was cut by 3 bases and J by 8 bases, with 16 bases left in between. In nucleotides, the CDR3 is TGTGCCAGCTCACCGGGATCGGGGGGTGACGGCTACACCTTC. Protein: CASSPGSGGDGYTF.

In this sample, this clone turned up once. The CDR3 DNA reads as TGTGCCAGCAGCTTAAGGGGTTACAATGAGCAGTTCTTC. Its translation is CASSLRGYNEQFF. J is TRBJ2-1 and V is TRBV7-2; D possibly corresponds to TRBD1 (5 bases). Germline CDR1 and CDR2: SGHTA and FQGNSA. V was pared by 2 bases and J by 4 bases, with 6 bases between. The CDR3 loop spans 13 amino acids.

The CDR3 DNA reads as TGTGCCTGCCAGCTTGGAGGGCACCCCTCTGAAGCTTTCTTT. Its translation is CACQLGGHPSEAFF. The chain recombines TRBV19 with TRBJ1-1, with D hard to call. The CDR3 sequence is 14 residues long. The germline V gene has CDR1 LNHDA and CDR2 SQIVND (reference sequence). Deletions cut 11 bases from V and 6 bases from J, with 22 bases between.